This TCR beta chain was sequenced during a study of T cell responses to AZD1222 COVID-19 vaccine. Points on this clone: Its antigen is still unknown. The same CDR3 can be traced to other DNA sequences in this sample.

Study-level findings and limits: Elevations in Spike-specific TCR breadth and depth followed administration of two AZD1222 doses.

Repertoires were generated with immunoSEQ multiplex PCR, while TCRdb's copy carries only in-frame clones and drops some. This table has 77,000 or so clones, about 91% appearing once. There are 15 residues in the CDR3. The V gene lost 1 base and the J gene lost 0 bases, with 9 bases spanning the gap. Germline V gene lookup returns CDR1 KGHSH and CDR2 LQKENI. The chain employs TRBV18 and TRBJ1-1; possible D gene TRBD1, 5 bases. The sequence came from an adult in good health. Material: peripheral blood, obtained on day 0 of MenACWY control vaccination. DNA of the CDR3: TGTGCCAGCTCACCACAGCAGGGTTTGAACACTGAAGCTTTCTTT. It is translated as CASSPQQGLNTEAFF.